The rows below give T cell receptor beta chains drawn from one sample of a study of T cell clones after liver transplantation. Repertoires were generated with immunoSEQ multiplex PCR, while TCRdb's copy carries only in-frame clones and drops some. This sample has approximately 68,000 clones, with 75% to 85% found just once. Here the sequenced sample was CD4+ T cells from blood, taken before liver transplant. The receptors were gathered from a human donor who received a liver transplant. CDR3s include the opening cysteine and the closing phenylalanine or tryptophan. A D gene is named only where the DNA matches it firmly. Not every row has a clone size; where given, it reads once, few, many or a size class.

D gene: -
V gene: TRBV7-8
clone size: -
J gene: TRBJ2-5
CDR3 protein: CASSSEKLKTQGETQYF
CDR3 DNA: TGTGCCAGCAGCTCCGAAAAACTAAAGACACAAGGAGAGACCCAGTACTTC

D gene: -
V gene: TRBV28
clone size: -
J gene: TRBJ1-2
CDR3 protein: CASSLVGAGWGYTF
CDR3 DNA: TGTGCCAGCAGTTTAGTTGGGGCAGGGTGGGGCTACACCTTC

D gene: TRBD1
V gene: TRBV19
clone size: -
J gene: TRBJ2-2
CDR3 protein: CASTGSTGANTGELFF
CDR3 DNA: TGTGCCAGTACGGGATCGACAGGGGCAAACACCGGGGAGCTGTTTTTT

D gene: -
V gene: TRBV28
clone size: -
J gene: TRBJ1-2
CDR3 protein: CASTRITVGFNGYTF
CDR3 DNA: TGTGCCAGCACTCGCATCACAGTGGGGTTCAATGGCTACACCTTC

D gene: TRBD2
V gene: TRBV9
clone size: -
J gene: TRBJ2-1
CDR3 protein: CASSVGLAGVPYNEQFF
CDR3 DNA: TGTGCCAGCAGCGTAGGACTAGCGGGGGTTCCATACAATGAGCAGTTCTTC

D gene: -
V gene: TRBV28
clone size: -
J gene: TRBJ1-5
CDR3 protein: CASSSWGAQPQHF
CDR3 DNA: TGTGCCAGCAGTTCCTGGGGGGCACAGCCCCAGCATTTT

D gene: -
V gene: TRBV6-6
clone size: -
J gene: TRBJ1-5
CDR3 protein: CASSDRTGNNQPQHF
CDR3 DNA: TGTGCCAGCAGTGACCGCACAGGGAACAATCAGCCCCAGCATTTT

D gene: -
V gene: TRBV15
clone size: once
J gene: TRBJ1-5
CDR3 protein: CATSRDNQPQHF
CDR3 DNA: TGTGCCACCAGCAGAGACAATCAGCCCCAGCATTTT

D gene: -
V gene: TRBV7-9
clone size: -
J gene: TRBJ2-7
CDR3 protein: CASSGGAGQEQYF
CDR3 DNA: TGTGCCAGCAGCGGGGGAGCCGGTCAGGAGCAGTACTTC

D gene: TRBD1
V gene: TRBV28
clone size: -
J gene: TRBJ1-3
CDR3 protein: CASSLQGAGNTIYF
CDR3 DNA: TGTGCCAGCAGTTTACAGGGGGCTGGAAACACCATATATTTT

D gene: -
V gene: TRBV2
clone size: -
J gene: TRBJ2-2
CDR3 protein: CAGRGAGELFF
CDR3 DNA: TGTGCCGGTAGGGGTGCCGGGGAGCTGTTTTTT

D gene: TRBD2
V gene: TRBV27
clone size: -
J gene: TRBJ2-1
CDR3 protein: CASGRLARSSYNEQFF
CDR3 DNA: TGTGCCAGCGGAAGACTAGCGAGGAGCTCCTACAATGAGCAGTTCTTC

D gene: -
V gene: TRBV2
clone size: -
J gene: TRBJ2-3
CDR3 protein: CASNDDTQYF
CDR3 DNA: TGTGCCAGCAACGACGATACGCAGTATTTT

D gene: -
V gene: TRBV9
clone size: -
J gene: TRBJ1-1
CDR3 protein: CASSPAAGKGEAFF
CDR3 DNA: TGTGCCAGCAGCCCCGCTGCAGGCAAGGGTGAAGCTTTCTTT

D gene: -
V gene: TRBV28
clone size: -
J gene: TRBJ2-3
CDR3 protein: CASSSRPPDTQYF
CDR3 DNA: TGTGCCAGCAGTTCCAGGCCCCCAGATACGCAGTATTTT

D gene: TRBD2
V gene: TRBV28
clone size: -
J gene: TRBJ2-3
CDR3 protein: CASSFGNRGEATDTQYF
CDR3 DNA: TGTGCCAGCAGTTTTGGGAATCGGGGGGAAGCCACAGATACGCAGTATTTT

D gene: TRBD1
V gene: TRBV18
clone size: -
J gene: TRBJ1-3
CDR3 protein: CASSTGQGAAGNTIYF
CDR3 DNA: TGTGCCAGCTCAACAGGACAGGGAGCGGCTGGAAACACCATATATTTT

D gene: TRBD2
V gene: TRBV7-2
clone size: -
J gene: TRBJ2-7
CDR3 protein: CASSLVPLLPGREDGVQYF
CDR3 DNA: TGTGCCAGCAGCTTAGTCCCCCTTTTACCGGGGCGGGAGGATGGGGTGCAGTACTTC

D gene: -
V gene: TRBV19
clone size: -
J gene: TRBJ1-5
CDR3 protein: CASRDGRGVQPQHF
CDR3 DNA: TGTGCCAGTAGGGACGGTAGGGGTGTCCAGCCCCAGCATTTT

D gene: TRBD1
V gene: TRBV18
clone size: few
J gene: TRBJ1-1
CDR3 protein: CASSPDRVNTEAFF
CDR3 DNA: TGTGCCAGCTCCCCCGACAGGGTGAACACTGAAGCTTTCTTT

D gene: -
V gene: TRBV28
clone size: -
J gene: TRBJ1-1
CDR3 protein: CASSLRGRRNTEAFF
CDR3 DNA: TGTGCCAGCAGTTTACGGGGACGGCGGAACACTGAAGCTTTCTTT

D gene: TRBD2
V gene: TRBV10-3
clone size: -
J gene: TRBJ2-3
CDR3 protein: CAISPTSGGAMGTDTQYF
CDR3 DNA: TGTGCCATCAGTCCGACTAGCGGGGGTGCGATGGGCACAGATACGCAGTATTTT

D gene: -
V gene: TRBV7-9
clone size: few
J gene: TRBJ1-1
CDR3 protein: CASSSQGGTEAFF
CDR3 DNA: TGTGCCAGCAGCTCCCAAGGGGGCACTGAAGCTTTCTTT

D gene: TRBD1
V gene: TRBV6-5
clone size: -
J gene: TRBJ1-5
CDR3 protein: CASRAGTASNQPQHF
CDR3 DNA: TGTGCCAGCAGGGCGGGGACAGCGAGCAATCAGCCCCAGCATTTT

D gene: -
V gene: TRBV5-1
clone size: -
J gene: TRBJ1-4
CDR3 protein: CASSLDATNEKLFF
CDR3 DNA: TGCGCCAGCAGCTTGGACGCAACTAATGAAAAACTGTTTTTT

D gene: TRBD2
V gene: TRBV6-4
clone size: -
J gene: TRBJ2-1
CDR3 protein: CASSAGGSNEQFF
CDR3 DNA: TGTGCCAGCAGTGCGGGGGGGAGTAATGAGCAGTTCTTC

D gene: -
V gene: TRBV19
clone size: -
J gene: TRBJ2-1
CDR3 protein: CASSLTVVLYNEQFF
CDR3 DNA: TGTGCCAGTAGTCTCACGGTGGTACTCTACAATGAGCAGTTCTTC

D gene: TRBD1
V gene: TRBV4-3
clone size: -
J gene: TRBJ1-1
CDR3 protein: CASSPGLLQWTGNGEAFF
CDR3 DNA: TGCGCCAGCAGCCCAGGACTCCTTCAGTGGACAGGGAACGGTGAAGCTTTCTTT

D gene: -
V gene: TRBV5-4
clone size: once
J gene: TRBJ2-5
CDR3 protein: CASSLGDRGGRETQYF
CDR3 DNA: TGTGCCAGCAGCTTGGGTGATAGGGGTGGAAGGGAGACCCAGTACTTC

D gene: -
V gene: TRBV7-9
clone size: few
J gene: TRBJ1-2
CDR3 protein: CASSPLDSKGYTF
CDR3 DNA: TGTGCCAGCAGCCCCCTCGACAGTAAAGGCTACACCTTC